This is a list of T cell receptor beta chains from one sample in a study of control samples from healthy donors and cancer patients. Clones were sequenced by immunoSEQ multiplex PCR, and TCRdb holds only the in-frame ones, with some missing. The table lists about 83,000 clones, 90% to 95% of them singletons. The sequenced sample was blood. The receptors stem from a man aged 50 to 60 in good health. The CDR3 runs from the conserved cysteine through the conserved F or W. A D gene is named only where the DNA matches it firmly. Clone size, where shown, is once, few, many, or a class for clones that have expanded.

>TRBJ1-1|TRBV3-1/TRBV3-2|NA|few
CASSQGGNTEAFF
TGTGCCAGCAGCCAAGGGGGCAACACTGAAGCTTTCTTT
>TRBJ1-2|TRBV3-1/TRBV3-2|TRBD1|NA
CASSQWTGEGGYTF
TGTGCCAGCAGCCAATGGACAGGGGAGGGTGGCTACACCTTC
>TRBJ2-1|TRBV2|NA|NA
CASSEGRGGNNEQFF
TGTGCCAGCAGTGAAGGTAGGGGAGGCAACAATGAGCAGTTCTTC
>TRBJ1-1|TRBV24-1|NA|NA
CATSGPGGTEAFF
TGTGCCACCAGCGGCCCGGGAGGCACTGAAGCTTTCTTT
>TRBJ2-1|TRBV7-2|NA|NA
CASSARGTEFF
TGTGCCAGCAGCGCCCGGGGGACGGAGTTCTTC
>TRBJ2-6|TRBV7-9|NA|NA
CASSRRGVAGANVLTF
TGTGCCAGCAGCCGCAGGGGAGTCGCTGGGGCCAACGTCCTGACTTTC
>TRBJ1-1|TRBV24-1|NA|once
CATSKGTEAFF
TGTGCCACCAGCAAAGGGACTGAAGCTTTCTTT
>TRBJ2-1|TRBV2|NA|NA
CASSGGTDYNEQFF
TGTGCCAGCAGTGGCGGGACTGACTACAATGAGCAGTTCTTC
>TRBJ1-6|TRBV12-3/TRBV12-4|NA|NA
CASGRMLNSPLHF
TGTGCCAGCGGGCGGATGCTTAATTCACCCCTCCACTTT
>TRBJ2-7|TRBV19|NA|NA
CASSIYRNPTYEQYF
TGTGCCAGTAGTATATATCGGAATCCCACCTACGAGCAGTACTTC
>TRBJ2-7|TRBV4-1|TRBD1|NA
CASSRPGQGRRDEQYF
TGCGCCAGCAGCCGTCCGGGACAGGGTCGACGGGACGAGCAGTACTTC
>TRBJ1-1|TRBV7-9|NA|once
CASSPRGVNTEAFF
TGTGCCAGCAGCCCACGGGGCGTGAACACTGAAGCTTTCTTT
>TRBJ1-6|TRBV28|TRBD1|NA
CASSLQGASPLHF
TGTGCCAGCAGTTTACAGGGGGCATCACCCCTCCACTTT
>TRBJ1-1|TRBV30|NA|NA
CAWSGMGRENTEAFF
TGTGCCTGGAGTGGTATGGGCAGGGAGAACACTGAAGCTTTCTTT
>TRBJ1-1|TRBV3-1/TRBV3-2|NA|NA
CASSLSGGGANTEAFF
TGTGCCAGCAGCCTTTCAGGAGGAGGGGCGAACACTGAAGCTTTCTTT
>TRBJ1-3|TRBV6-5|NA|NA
CASSLVWGAGNTIYF
TGTGCCAGCAGTCTAGTGTGGGGGGCCGGAAACACCATATATTTT
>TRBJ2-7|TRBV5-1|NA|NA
CASSWSRDTSYEQYF
TGCGCCAGCAGCTGGAGCAGGGACACCTCCTACGAGCAGTACTTC
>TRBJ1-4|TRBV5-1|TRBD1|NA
CASSTGTGREKLFF
TGCGCCAGCAGCACGGGGACAGGGAGGGAAAAACTGTTTTTT
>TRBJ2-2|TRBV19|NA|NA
CASSITGRGWAGELFF
TGTGCCAGTAGTATCACGGGCAGGGGCTGGGCCGGGGAGCTGTTTTTT
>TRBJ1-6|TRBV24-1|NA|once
CATSDSTLGPGRNSPLHF
TGTGCCACCAGTGATTCAACCCTTGGACCCGGAAGGAATTCACCCCTCCACTTT
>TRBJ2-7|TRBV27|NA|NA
CASSLPGISDEQYF
TGTGCCAGCAGTTTACCAGGGATTAGCGACGAGCAGTACTTC
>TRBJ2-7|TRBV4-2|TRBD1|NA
CASSQDLGTGTYEQYF
TGTGCCAGCAGCCAAGATCTGGGGACAGGCACCTACGAGCAGTACTTC
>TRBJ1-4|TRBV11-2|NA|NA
CASSSAGAGEKLFF
TGTGCCAGCAGCTCTGCGGGGGCTGGCGAAAAACTGTTTTTT
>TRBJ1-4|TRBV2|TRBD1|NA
CASSGATGTEKLFF
TGTGCCAGCAGTGGAGCGACAGGGACTGAAAAACTGTTTTTT
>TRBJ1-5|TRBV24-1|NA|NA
CATSVSYSNQPQHF
TGTGCCACCAGTGTGAGTTATAGCAATCAGCCCCAGCATTTT
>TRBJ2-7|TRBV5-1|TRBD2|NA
CASSLEAGVGEQYF
TGCGCCAGCAGCTTGGAGGCGGGGGTTGGAGAGCAGTACTTC
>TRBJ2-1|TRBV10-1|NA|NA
CASSLETHNEQFF
TGCGCCAGCAGTCTCGAGACTCATAATGAGCAGTTCTTC
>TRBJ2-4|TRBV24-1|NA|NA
CATSDLNIQYF
TGTGCCACCAGTGATTTAAACATTCAGTACTTC
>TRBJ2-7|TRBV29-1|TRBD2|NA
CSVGIMASGGHEQYF
TGCAGCGTTGGGATTATGGCTAGCGGGGGACACGAGCAGTACTTC
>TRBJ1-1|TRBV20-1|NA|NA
CSASNRLMNTEAFF
TGCAGTGCTAGTAACAGGTTGATGAACACTGAAGCTTTCTTT
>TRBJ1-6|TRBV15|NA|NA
CATSEDSVSRINNSPLHF
TGTGCCACCAGCGAAGACTCCGTATCGAGGATTAATAATTCACCCCTCCACTTT
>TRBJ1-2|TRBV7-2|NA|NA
CASSPHRTGGYGYTF
TGTGCCAGCAGCCCCCACAGGACTGGGGGGTATGGCTACACCTTC
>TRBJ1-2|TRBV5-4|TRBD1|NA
CASSLGGQSYGYTF
TGTGCCAGCAGCTTGGGGGGACAGAGCTATGGCTACACCTTC
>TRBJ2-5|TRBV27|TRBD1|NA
CASSPSGQGFETQYF
TGTGCCAGCAGTCCCTCGGGACAGGGGTTTGAGACCCAGTACTTC
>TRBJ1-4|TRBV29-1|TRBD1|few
CSVEVQGRGEKLFF
TGCAGCGTTGAAGTACAGGGGCGAGGTGAAAAACTGTTTTTT
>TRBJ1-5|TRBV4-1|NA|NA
CASSQDFSGSNQPQHF
TGCGCCAGCAGCCAAGATTTTTCGGGTAGCAATCAGCCCCAGCATTTT
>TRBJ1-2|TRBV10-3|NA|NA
CAISEIQFYGYTF
TGTGCCATCAGTGAGATACAGTTCTATGGCTACACCTTC
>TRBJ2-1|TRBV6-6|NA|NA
CASSYSTVYNEQFF
TGTGCCAGCAGTTACTCGACGGTCTACAATGAGCAGTTCTTC
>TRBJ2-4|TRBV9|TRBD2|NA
CASSVNRGGNIQYF
TGTGCCAGCAGCGTAAATCGGGGGGGAAACATTCAGTACTTC
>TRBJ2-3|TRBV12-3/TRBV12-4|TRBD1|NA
CASSSQGVNTQYF
TGTGCCAGCAGTTCACAGGGGGTCAATACGCAGTATTTT
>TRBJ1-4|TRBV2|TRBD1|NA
CASSLQGALGSGNEKLFF
TGTGCCAGCAGCCTACAGGGGGCGCTCGGTTCGGGTAATGAAAAACTGTTTTTT